The text below deals with one T cell receptor (beta chain). The germline V and J ends were trimmed by 4 bases and 4 bases, with 22 bases remaining between them. This CDR3 is built from 17 residues. The germline gives CDR1 MDHEN, CDR2 SYDVKM. This specimen belongs to a study of blood T cell repertoires in COVID-19. Study-wide context: The United States, Italy and Spain were the sources of the acute and convalescent COVID-19 samples. The analysed material was cDNA or gDNA that came from T cells, B-cell-depleted T cells, or PBMCs.

Clones were sequenced by immunoSEQ multiplex PCR, and TCRdb holds only the in-frame ones, with some missing. The profile shows roughly 250,000 clones, 65% to 90% of them singletons. The clonotype was recovered from a woman older than 75 with active or convalescent COVID-19. The source material was peripheral blood. The chain recombines TRBV28 with TRBJ1-1; the D gene is possibly TRBD1 (5 bases). The CDR3 bases are TGTGCCAGCAGTTCATCGGGGGACCTCTGGGTGCGCACTGAAGCTTTCTTT. Protein sequence: CASSSSGDLWVRTEAFF.